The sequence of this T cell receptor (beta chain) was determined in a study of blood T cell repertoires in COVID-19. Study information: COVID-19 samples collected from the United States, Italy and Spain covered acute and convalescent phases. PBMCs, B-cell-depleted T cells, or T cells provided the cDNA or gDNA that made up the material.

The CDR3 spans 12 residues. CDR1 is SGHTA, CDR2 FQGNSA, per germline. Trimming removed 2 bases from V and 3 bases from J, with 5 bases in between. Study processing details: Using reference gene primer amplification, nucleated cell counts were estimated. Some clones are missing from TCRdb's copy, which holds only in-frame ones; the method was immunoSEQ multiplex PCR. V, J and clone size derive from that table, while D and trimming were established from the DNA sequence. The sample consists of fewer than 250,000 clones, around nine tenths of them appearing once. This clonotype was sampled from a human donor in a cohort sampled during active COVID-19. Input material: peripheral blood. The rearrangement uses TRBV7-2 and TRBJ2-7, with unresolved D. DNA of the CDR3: TGTGCCAGCAGCTTATTGTACTACGAGCAGTACTTC. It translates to CASSLLYYEQYF. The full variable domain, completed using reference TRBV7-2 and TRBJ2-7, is GAGVSQSPSNKVTEKGKDVELRCDPISGHTALYWYRQSLGQGLEFLIYFQGNSAPDKSGLPSDRFSAERTGGSVSTLTIQRTQQEDSAVYLCASSLLYYEQYFGPGTRLTVT.